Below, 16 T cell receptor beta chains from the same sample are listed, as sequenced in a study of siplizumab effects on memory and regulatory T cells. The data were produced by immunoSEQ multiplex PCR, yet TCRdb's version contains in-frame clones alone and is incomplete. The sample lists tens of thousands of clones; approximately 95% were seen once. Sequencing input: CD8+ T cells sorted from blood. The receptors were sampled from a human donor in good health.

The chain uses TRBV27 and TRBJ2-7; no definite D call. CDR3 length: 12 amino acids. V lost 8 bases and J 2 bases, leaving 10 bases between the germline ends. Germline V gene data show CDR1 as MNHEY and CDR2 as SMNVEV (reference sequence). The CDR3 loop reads CASGIEPYEQYF. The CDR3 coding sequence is TGTGCCAGCGGAATCGAACCCTACGAGCAGTACTTC.

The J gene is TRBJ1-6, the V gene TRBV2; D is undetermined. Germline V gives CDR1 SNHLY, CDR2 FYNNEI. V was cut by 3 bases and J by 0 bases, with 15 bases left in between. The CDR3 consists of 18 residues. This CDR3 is CASSEDHPVSSYNSPLHF. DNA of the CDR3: TGTGCCAGCAGTGAGGACCACCCAGTGAGCTCCTATAATTCACCCCTCCACTTT.

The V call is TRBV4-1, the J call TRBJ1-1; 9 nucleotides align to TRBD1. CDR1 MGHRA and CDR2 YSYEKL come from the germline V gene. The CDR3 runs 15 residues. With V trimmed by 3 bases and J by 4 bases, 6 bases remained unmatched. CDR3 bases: TGCGCCAGCAGCCACCAGGGACAGGGAGGCACTGAAGCTTTCTTT. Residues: CASSHQGQGGTEAFF.

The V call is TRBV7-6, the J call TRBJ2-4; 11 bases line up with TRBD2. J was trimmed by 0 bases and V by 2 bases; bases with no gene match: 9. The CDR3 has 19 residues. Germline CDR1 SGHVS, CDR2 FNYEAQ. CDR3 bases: TGTGCCAGCAGCTTATCCCATGGGCTAGCGGGAGGAGCCAAAAACATTCAGTACTTC. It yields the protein CASSLSHGLAGGAKNIQYF.

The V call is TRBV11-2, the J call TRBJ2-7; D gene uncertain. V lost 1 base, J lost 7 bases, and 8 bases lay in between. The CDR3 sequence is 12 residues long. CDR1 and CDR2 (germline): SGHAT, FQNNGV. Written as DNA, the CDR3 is TGTGCCAGCAGCTTAGGCTTTGGTGAGCAGTACTTC. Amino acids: CASSLGFGEQYF.

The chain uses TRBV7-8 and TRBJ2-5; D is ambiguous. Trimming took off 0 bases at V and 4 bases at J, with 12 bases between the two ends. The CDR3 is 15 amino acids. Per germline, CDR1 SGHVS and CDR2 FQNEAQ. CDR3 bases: TGTGCCAGCAGCTTAGCAAGGGCGACGGCAGAGACCCAGTACTTC. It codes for CASSLARATAETQYF.

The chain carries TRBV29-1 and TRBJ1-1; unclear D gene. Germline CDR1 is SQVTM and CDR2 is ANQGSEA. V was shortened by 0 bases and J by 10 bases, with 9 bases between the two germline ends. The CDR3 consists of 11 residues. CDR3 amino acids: CSVEEWVGAFF. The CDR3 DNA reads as TGCAGCGTTGAAGAATGGGTAGGAGCTTTCTTT.

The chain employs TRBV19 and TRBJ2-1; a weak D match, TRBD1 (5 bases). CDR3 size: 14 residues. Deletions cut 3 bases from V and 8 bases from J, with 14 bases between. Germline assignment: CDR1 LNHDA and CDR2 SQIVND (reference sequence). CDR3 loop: CASSIARAHDEQFF. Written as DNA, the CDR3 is TGTGCCAGTAGTATTGCCAGGGCCCACGATGAGCAGTTCTTC.

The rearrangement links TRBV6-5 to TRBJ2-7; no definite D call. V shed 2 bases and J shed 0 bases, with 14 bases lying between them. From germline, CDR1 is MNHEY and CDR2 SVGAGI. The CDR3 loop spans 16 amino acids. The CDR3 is CASSYEPPESSYEQYF. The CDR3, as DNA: TGTGCCAGCAGTTACGAGCCTCCGGAATCCTCCTACGAGCAGTACTTC.

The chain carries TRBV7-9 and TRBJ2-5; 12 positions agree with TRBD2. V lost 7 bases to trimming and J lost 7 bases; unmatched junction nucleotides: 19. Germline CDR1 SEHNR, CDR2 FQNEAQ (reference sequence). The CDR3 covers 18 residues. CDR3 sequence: CASTTMETSGGPPVTQYF. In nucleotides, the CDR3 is TGTGCCAGCACCACTATGGAGACTAGCGGGGGCCCCCCGGTGACCCAGTACTTC.

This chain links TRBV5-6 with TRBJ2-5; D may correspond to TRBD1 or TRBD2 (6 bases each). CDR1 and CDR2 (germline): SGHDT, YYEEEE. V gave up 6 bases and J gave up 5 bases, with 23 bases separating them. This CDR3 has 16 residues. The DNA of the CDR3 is TGTGCCAGCATCACGAATCACAGGGCCGGGAGCGAGACCCAGTACTTC. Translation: CASITNHRAGSETQYF.

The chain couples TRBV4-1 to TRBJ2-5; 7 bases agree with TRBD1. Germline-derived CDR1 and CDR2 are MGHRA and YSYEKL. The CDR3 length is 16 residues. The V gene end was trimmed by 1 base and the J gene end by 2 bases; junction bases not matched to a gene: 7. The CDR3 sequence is CASSQGEGAQQETQYF. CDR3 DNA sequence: TGCGCCAGCAGCCAAGGCGAGGGGGCGCAACAAGAGACCCAGTACTTC.

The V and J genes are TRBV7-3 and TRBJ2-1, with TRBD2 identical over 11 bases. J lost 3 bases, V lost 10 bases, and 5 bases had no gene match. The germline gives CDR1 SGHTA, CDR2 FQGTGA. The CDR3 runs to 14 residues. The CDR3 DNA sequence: TGTGCCACAACCGGGACTAGCGGCTACAATGAGCAGTTCTTC. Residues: CATTGTSGYNEQFF. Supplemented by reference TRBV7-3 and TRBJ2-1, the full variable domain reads GAGVSQTPSNKVTEKGKYVELRCDPISGHTALYWYRQSLGQGPEFLIYFQGTGAADDSGLPNDRFFAVRPEGSVSTLKIQRTERGDSAVYLCATTGTSGYNEQFFGPGTRLTVL.

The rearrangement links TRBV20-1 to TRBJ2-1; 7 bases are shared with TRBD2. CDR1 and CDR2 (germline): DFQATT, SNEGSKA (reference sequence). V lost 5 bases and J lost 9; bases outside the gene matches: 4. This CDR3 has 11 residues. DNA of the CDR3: TGCAGTGCTCTAGCGGAGATTGAGCAGTTCTTC. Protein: CSALAEIEQFF.

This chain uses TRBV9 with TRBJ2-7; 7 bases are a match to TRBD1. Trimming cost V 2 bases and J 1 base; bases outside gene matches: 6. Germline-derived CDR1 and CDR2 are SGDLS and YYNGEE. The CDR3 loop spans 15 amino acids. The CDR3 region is CASSVAGTASYEQYF. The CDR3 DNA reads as TGTGCCAGCAGCGTGGCCGGGACAGCTTCCTACGAGCAGTACTTC. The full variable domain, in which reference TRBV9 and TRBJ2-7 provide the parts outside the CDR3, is DSGVTQTPKHLITATGQRVTLRCSPRSGDLSVYWYQQSLDQGLQFLIQYYNGEERAKGNILERFSAQQFPDLHSELNLSSLELGDSALYFCASSVAGTASYEQYFGPGTRLTVT.

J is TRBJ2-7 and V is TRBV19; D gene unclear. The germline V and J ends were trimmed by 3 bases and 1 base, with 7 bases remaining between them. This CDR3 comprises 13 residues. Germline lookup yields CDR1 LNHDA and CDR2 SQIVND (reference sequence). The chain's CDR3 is CASSIKLSYEQYF. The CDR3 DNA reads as TGTGCCAGTAGTATTAAGCTTTCCTACGAGCAGTACTTC. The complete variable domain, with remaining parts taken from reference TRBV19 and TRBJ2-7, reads DGGITQSPKYLFRKEGQNVTLSCEQNLNHDAMYWYRQDPGQGLRLIYYSQIVNDFQKGDIAEGYSVSREKKESFPLTVTSAQKNPTAFYLCASSIKLSYEQYFGPGTRLTVT.